This TCR beta chain was recorded in a study of cytomegalovirus exposure and HLA in healthy donors. General study points: CMV serostatus was the only immune exposure information that was available. A further, later analysis showed that HLA-associated TCR beta chains (compared with equally common others) were more clonally expanded.

It was with 60 Vbeta and 13 Jbeta primers that the PCR ran. TCRdb's table, derived via immunoSEQ multiplex PCR, lists solely in-frame clones and lacks some. The repertoire holds just under 95,000 clones, with over 70% as singletons. As to this clone: The antigen is undetermined.

Germline assignment: CDR1 SEHNR and CDR2 FQNEAQ (reference sequence). The CDR3 is 14 amino acids. The V gene end was trimmed by 1 base and the J gene end by 6 bases; junction bases not matched to a gene: 4. This receptor was taken from a man aged 45-60 years in good health and CMV-seropositive. Source material: PBMCs. The V call is TRBV7-9, the J call TRBJ2-3; 7 positions agree with TRBD1. Here the CDR3 DNA reads TGTGCCAGCAGCTTAGGACAGGGAAGGGATACGCAGTATTTT. Translated: CASSLGQGRDTQYF.